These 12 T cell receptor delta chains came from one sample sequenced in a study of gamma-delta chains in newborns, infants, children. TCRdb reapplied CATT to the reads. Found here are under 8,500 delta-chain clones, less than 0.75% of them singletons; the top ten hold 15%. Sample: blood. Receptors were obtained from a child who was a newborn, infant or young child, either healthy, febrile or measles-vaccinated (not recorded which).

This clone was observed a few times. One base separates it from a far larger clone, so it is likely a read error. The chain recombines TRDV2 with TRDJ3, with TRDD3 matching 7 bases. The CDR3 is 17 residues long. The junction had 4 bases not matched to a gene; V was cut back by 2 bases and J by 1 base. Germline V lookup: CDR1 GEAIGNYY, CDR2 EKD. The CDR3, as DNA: TGTGCCTGTGACAGTACTGGGGAATCCTGGGACACCCGACAGATGTTTTTC. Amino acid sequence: CACDSTGESWDTRQMFF.

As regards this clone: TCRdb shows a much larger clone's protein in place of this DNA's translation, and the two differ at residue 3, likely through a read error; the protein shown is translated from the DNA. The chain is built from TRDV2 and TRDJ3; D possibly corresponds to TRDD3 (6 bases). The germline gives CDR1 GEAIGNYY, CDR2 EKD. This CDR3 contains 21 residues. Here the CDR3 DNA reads TGTGCCCGTGACCCGCTCGGTGGGGATCCTGCCCACTCCTGGGACACCCGACAGATGTTTTTC. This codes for CARDPLGGDPAHSWDTRQMFF.

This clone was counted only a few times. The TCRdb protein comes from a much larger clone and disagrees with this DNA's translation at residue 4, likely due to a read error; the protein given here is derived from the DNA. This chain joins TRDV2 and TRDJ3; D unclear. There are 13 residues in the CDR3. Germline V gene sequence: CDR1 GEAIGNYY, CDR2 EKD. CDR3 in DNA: TGTGCCTGTTACACCTGGGACACCCGACAGATGTTTTTC. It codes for CACYTWDTRQMFF.

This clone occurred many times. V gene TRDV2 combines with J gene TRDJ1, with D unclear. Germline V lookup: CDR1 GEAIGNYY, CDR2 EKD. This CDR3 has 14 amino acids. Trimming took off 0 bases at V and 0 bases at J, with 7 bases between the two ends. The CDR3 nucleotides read TGTGCCTGTGACACCGTTGGGAACACCGATAAACTCATCTTT. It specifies CACDTVGNTDKLIF.

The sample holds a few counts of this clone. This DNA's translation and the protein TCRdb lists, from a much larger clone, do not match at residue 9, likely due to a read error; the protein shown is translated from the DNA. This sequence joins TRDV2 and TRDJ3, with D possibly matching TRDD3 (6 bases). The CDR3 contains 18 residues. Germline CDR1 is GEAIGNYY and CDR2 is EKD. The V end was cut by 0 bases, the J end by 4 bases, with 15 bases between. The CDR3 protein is CACDTVSGVYWDTRQMFF. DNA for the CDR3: TGTGCCTGTGACACCGTCTCTGGGGTATATTGGGACACCCGACAGATGTTTTTC.

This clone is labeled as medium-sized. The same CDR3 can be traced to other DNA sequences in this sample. The CDR3 DNA reads as TGTGCCTGTGACACCTGGGGATTGACAGCACAACTCTTCTTT. Encoded protein: CACDTWGLTAQLFF. The rearrangement joins TRDV2 to TRDJ2; tentative D call: TRDD3 (5 bases). CDR3 length: 14 residues. Germline CDR1 GEAIGNYY, CDR2 EKD. Deletions cut 0 bases from V and 2 bases from J, with 6 bases between.

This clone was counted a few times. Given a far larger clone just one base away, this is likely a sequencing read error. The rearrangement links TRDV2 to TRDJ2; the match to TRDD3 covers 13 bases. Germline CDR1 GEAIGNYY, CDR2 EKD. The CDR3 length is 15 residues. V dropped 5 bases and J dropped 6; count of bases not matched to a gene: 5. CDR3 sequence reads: CACGVLGDTPAQLFF. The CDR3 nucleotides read TGTGCCTGTGGTGTACTGGGGGATACGCCAGCACAACTCTTCTTT.

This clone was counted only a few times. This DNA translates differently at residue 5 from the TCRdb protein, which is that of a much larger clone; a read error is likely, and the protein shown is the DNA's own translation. CDR3 in amino acids: CACDALGDTLPSWDTRQMFF. DNA for the CDR3: TGTGCCTGTGACGCTTTGGGGGATACGCTTCCCTCCTGGGACACCCGACAGATGTTTTTC. The rearrangement joins TRDV2 to TRDJ3; TRDD3 aligns across 11 bases. The CDR3 sequence is 20 residues long. Germline V lookup: CDR1 GEAIGNYY, CDR2 EKD. V was clipped by 3 bases and J by 0 bases; unmatched bases: 9.

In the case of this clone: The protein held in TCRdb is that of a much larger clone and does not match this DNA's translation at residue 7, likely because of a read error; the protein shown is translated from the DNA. CDR3 region: CACDTYGGNSWDTRQMFF. In DNA form, the CDR3 reads TGTGCCTGTGACACCTACGGGGGGAACTCCTGGGACACCCGACAGATGTTTTTC. The chain combines TRDV2 with TRDJ3; possibly TRDD3 for D (6 bases). Germline V gene sequence: CDR1 GEAIGNYY, CDR2 EKD. The CDR3 is made up of 18 amino acids. The V end was cut by 0 bases, the J end by 0 bases, with 11 bases between.

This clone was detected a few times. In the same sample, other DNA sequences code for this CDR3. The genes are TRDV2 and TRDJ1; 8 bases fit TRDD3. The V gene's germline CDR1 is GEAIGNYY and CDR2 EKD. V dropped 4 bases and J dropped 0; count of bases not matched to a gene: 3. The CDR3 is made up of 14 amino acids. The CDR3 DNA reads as TGTGCCTGTGAGCGACTGGGGGACACCGATAAACTCATCTTT. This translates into CACERLGDTDKLIF.

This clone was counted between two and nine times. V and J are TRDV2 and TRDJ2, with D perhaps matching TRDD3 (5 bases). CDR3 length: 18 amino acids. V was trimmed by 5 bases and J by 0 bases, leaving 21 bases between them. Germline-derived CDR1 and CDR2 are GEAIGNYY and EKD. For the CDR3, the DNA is TGTGCCTGTGGCATGATGTCGCCGGGGAAAGCTTTGACAGCACAACTCTTCTTT. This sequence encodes CACGMMSPGKALTAQLFF.

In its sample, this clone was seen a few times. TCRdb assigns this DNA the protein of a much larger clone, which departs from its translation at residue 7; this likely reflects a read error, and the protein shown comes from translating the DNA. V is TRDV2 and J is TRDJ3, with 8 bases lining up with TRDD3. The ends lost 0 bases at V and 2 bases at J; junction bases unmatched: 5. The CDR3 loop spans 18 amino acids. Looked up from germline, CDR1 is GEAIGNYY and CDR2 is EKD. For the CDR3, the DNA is TGTGCCTGTGACACCGTACCGGGGGATACCTGGGACACCCGACAGATGTTTTTC. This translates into CACDTVPGDTWDTRQMFF.